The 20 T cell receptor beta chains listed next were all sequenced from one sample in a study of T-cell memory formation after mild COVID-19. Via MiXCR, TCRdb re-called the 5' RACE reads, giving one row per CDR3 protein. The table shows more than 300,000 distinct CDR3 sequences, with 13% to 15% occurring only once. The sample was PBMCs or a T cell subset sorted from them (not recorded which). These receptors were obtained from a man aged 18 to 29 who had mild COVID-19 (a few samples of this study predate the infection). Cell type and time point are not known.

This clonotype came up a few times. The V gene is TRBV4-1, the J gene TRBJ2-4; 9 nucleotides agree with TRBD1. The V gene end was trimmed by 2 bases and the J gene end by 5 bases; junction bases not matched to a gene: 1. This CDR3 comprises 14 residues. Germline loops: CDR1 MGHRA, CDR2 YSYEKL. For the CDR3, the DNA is TGCGCCAGCAGCCAATACAGGGGGCAAAACATTCAGTACTTC. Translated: CASSQYRGQNIQYF.

CDR3 sequence reads: CASSSQGGNTIYF. CDR3 bases: TGTGCCAGCAGTTCCCAGGGAGGTAACACCATATATTTT. This chain joins TRBV12-3 or TRBV12-4 and TRBJ1-3; the D gene is possibly TRBD1 (5 bases). There are 13 residues in the CDR3. V gave up 4 bases and J gave up 7 bases, with 11 bases separating them.

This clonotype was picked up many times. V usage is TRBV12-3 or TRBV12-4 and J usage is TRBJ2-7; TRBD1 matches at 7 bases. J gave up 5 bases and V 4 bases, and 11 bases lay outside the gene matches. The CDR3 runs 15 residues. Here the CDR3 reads CASSSGQIVAHEQYF. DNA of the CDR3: TGTGCCAGCAGTTCGGGACAGATAGTCGCCCACGAGCAGTACTTC.

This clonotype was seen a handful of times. The CDR3 nucleotides are TGTGCCAGCAGTGAGACAGGTCGAGGGACGTTCACTGAAGCTTTCTTT. It yields the protein CASSETGRGTFTEAFF. The genes are TRBV6-6 and TRBJ1-1; the D gene is possibly TRBD1 (6 bases). Germline V CDR1 and CDR2: MNHNY, SVGAGI (reference sequence). This CDR3 is built from 16 residues. V was trimmed by 5 bases and J by 4 bases, leaving 20 bases between them.

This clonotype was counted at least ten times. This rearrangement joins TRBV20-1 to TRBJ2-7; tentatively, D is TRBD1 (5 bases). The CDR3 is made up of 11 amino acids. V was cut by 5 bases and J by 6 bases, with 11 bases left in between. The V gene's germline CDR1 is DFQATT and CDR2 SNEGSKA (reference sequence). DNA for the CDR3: TGCAGTGCTGGGGCCCCGCTCGAGCAGTACTTC. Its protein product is CSAGAPLEQYF.

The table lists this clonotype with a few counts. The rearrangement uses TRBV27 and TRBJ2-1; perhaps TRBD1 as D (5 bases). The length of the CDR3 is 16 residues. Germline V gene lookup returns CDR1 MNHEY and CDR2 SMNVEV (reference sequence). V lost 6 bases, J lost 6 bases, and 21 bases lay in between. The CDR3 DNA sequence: TGTGCCAGCAGCCCCCTAGGACAAGTTCATCGCAATGAGCAGTTCTTC. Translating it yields CASSPLGQVHRNEQFF.

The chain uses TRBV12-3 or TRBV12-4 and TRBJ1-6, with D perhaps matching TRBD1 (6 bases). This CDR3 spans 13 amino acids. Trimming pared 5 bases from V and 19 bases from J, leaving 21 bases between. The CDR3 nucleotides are TGTGCCAGCAGTATGTTCTCGACAGGCCGGCTTCACTTT. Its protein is CASSMFSTGRLHF.

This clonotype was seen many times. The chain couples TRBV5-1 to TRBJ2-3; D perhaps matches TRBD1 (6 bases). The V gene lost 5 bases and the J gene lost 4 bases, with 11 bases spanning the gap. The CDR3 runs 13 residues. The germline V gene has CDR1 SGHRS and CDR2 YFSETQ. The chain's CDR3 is CASSPEGADTQYF. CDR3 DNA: TGCGCCAGCAGTCCCGAGGGGGCAGATACGCAGTATTTT. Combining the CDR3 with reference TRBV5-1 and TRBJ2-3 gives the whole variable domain KAGVTQTPRYLIKTRGQQVTLSCSPISGHRSVSWYQQTPGQGLQFLFEYFSETQRNKGNFPGRFSGRQFSNSRSEMNVSTLELGDSALYLCASSPEGADTQYFGPGTRLTVL.

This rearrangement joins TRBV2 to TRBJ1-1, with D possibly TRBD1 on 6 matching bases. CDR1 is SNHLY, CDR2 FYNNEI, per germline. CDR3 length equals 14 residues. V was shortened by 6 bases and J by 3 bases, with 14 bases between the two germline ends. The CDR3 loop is CASRSQGRHTEAFF. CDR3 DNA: TGTGCCAGCAGGAGTCAGGGGAGACACACTGAAGCTTTCTTT.

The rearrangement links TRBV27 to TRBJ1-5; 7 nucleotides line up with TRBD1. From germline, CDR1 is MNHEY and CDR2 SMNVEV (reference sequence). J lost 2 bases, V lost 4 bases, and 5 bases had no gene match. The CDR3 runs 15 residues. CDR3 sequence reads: CASSSGTGGNQPQHF. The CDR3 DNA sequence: TGTGCCAGCAGTTCGGGAACAGGGGGCAATCAGCCCCAGCATTTT.

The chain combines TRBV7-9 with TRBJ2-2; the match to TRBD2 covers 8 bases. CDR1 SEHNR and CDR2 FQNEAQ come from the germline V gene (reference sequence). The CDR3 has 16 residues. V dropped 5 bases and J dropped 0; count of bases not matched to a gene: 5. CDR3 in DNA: TGTGCCAGCAGCCTCAGACTAGCGACGAACACCGGGGAGCTGTTTTTT. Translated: CASSLRLATNTGELFF.

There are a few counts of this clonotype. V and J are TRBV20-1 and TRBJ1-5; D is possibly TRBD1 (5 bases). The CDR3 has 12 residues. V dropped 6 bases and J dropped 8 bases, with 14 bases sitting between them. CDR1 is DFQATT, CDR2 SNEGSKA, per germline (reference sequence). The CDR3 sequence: CSARDVVEPQHF. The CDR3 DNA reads TGCAGTGCCAGGGACGTCGTCGAGCCCCAGCATTTT.

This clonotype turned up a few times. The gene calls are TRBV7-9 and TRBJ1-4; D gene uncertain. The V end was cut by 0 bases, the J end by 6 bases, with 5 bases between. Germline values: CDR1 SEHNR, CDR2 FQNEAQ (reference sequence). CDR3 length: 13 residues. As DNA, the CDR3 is TGTGCCAGCAGCTTAGCGGCAGATGAAAAACTGTTTTTT. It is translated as CASSLAADEKLFF.

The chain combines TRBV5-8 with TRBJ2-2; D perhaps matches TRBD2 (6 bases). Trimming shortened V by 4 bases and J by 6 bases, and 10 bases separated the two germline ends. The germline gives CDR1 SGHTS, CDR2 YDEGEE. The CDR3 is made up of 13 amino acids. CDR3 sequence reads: CASSAGLAGELFF. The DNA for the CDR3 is TGTGCCAGCAGCGCGGGGCTGGCCGGGGAGCTGTTTTTT.

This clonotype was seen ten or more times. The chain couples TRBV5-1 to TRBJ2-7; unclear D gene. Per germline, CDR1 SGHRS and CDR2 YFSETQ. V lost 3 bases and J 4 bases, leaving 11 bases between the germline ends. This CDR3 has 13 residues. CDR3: CASSWQRRYEQYF. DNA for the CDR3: TGCGCCAGCAGCTGGCAAAGAAGGTACGAGCAGTACTTC. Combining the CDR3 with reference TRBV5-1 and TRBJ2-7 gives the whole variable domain KAGVTQTPRYLIKTRGQQVTLSCSPISGHRSVSWYQQTPGQGLQFLFEYFSETQRNKGNFPGRFSGRQFSNSRSEMNVSTLELGDSALYLCASSWQRRYEQYFGPGTRLTVT.

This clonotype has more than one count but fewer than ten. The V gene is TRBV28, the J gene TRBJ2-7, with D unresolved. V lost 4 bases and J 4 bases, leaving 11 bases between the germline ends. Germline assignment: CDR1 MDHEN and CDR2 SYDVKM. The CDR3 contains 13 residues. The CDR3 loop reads CASSSTEPYEQYV. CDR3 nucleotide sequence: TGTGCCAGCAGTTCGACGGAACCATACGAGCAGTACGTC.

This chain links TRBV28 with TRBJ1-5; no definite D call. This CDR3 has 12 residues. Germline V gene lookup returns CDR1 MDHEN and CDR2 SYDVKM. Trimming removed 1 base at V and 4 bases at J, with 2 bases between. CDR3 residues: CASSLYNQPQHF. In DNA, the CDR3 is TGTGCCAGCAGTTTATATAATCAGCCCCAGCATTTT.

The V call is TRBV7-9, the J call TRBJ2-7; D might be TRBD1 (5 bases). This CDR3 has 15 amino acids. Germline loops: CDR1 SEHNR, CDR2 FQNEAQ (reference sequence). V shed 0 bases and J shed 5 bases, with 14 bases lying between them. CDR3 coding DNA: TGTGCCAGCAGCTTAGCGGGCAGGGTACAGGACGAGCAGTACTTC. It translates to CASSLAGRVQDEQYF.

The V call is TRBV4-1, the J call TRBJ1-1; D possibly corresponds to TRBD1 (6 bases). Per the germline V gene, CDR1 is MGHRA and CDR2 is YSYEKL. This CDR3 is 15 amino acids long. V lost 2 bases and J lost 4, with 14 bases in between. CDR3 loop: CASSQPHRASTEAFF. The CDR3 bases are TGCGCCAGCAGCCAACCTCACAGGGCAAGCACTGAAGCTTTCTTT.

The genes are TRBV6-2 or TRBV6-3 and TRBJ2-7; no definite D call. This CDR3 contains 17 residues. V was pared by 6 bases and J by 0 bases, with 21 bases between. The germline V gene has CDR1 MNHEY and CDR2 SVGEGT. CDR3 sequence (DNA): TGTGCCAGCAGCTCTACAAGATTGGCCCTTATCTCCTACGAGCAGTACTTC. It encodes CASSSTRLALISYEQYF.